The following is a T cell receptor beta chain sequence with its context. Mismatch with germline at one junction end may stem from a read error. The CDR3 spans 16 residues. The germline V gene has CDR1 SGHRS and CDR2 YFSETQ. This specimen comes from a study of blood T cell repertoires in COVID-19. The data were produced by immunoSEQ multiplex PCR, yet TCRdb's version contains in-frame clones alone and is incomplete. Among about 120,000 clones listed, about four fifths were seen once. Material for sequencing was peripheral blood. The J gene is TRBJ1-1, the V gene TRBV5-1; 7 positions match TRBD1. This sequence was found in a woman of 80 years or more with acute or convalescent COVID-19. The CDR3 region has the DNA TGCGCCAGCAGCTTGGGATTATTGTGGGACAGCGATAAAGTGAGCTTT. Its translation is CASSLGLLWDSDKVSF.